These 21 T cell receptor beta chains were all obtained from the same sample, sequenced in a study of blood T cells in healthy people across ages. Primed by a sample-barcoded 5' primer and a J-beta primer mix, a second PCR proceeded for about 6 to 12 cycles. A single record per CDR3 protein comes from TCRdb applying MiXCR to the 5' RACE reads. Of over 1.5 million distinct CDR3 sequences listed, roughly 50% are singletons. The sequenced sample consisted of blood. Receptors were obtained from a middle-aged woman in good health.

This rearrangement joins TRBV29-1 to TRBJ2-3; D possibly corresponds to TRBD1 (5 bases). Germline CDR1 reads SQVTM; CDR2 reads ANQGSEA. The CDR3 runs 11 residues. CDR3 loop: CTPARADTQYF. For the CDR3, the DNA is TGCACCCCTGCCAGGGCAGATACGCAGTATTTT.

This clonotype has a single count. The chain is built from TRBV6-1 and TRBJ2-3, with D possibly being TRBD1 (6 bases). The V gene's germline CDR1 is MNHNS and CDR2 SASEGT. This CDR3 region has 13 residues. V gave up 11 bases and J gave up 2 bases, with 14 bases separating them. The CDR3 region is CAGSGHYTDTQYF. The DNA for the CDR3 is TGTGCCGGCTCGGGACATTACACAGATACGCAGTATTTT.

The chain recombines TRBV20-1 with TRBJ2-5; TRBD2 aligns across 8 bases. The CDR3 contains 14 residues. In germline, CDR1 is DFQATT, CDR2 SNEGSKA (reference sequence). V lost 5 bases, J lost 11 bases, and 16 bases stayed unmatched. For the CDR3, the DNA is TGCAGTGCTTACCCGGGACTAGTGAACAATGAGCAGTACTTC. Translated: CSAYPGLVNNEQYF.

This clonotype showed up just a few times. The rearrangement links TRBV2 to TRBJ2-1; D is uncertain. V lost 7 bases and J lost 4, with 14 bases in between. The CDR3 sequence is 14 residues long. The germline V gene encodes CDR1 SNHLY and CDR2 FYNNEI. The CDR3 DNA reads as TGTGCCAGCATCCCCGTTGGTGGATACAATGAGCAGTTCTTC. This translates into CASIPVGGYNEQFF.

This chain connects TRBV28 to TRBJ2-7, with a tentative D call TRBD1 (6 bases). The tail of the sequence fits TRBJ2-5 better, so the J call may be wrong. Germline CDR1 is MDHEN and CDR2 is SYDVKM. The CDR3 is 14 amino acids. The CDR3 DNA is TGTGCCAGCAGTCCCCAAACAGGGTCTAGGACCCAGTACTTC. Amino acid sequence: CASSPQTGSRTQYF.

This clonotype has only a few counts. The rearrangement joins TRBV10-3 to TRBJ2-3; 7 positions match TRBD1. The CDR3 loop spans 13 amino acids. The germline V gene has CDR1 ENHRY and CDR2 SYGVKD. V was pared by 7 bases and J by 3 bases, with 4 bases of the junction left unmatched. The CDR3 DNA sequence: TGTGCCATCAACGACAGGGTAACAGATACGCAGTATTTT. It encodes CAINDRVTDTQYF.

This clonotype was seen once. The J gene is TRBJ1-2, the V gene TRBV29-1; tentatively, D is TRBD1 (5 bases). The ends were cut back, 4 bases at V and 3 bases at J, with 12 bases in the middle. Germline CDR1 and CDR2: SQVTM and ANQGSEA. The CDR3 is made up of 13 amino acids. The DNA of the CDR3 is TGCAGCGTTGCGGGCAGGGATGACTATGGCTACACCTTC. Its translation is CSVAGRDDYGYTF.

The rearrangement uses TRBV2 and TRBJ2-5; D is unclear. The CDR3 runs to 13 residues. The V end lost 5 bases, the J end lost 5 bases, and 12 bases lay between the germline ends. Germline V gene data show CDR1 as SNHLY and CDR2 as FYNNEI. CDR3 in DNA: TGTGCCAGCAGTACTTTCCCGGATGAGACCCAGTACTTC. It translates to CASSTFPDETQYF.

This clonotype was seen only a few times. V and J are TRBV20-1 and TRBJ1-4, with D possibly matching TRBD1 (5 bases). The CDR3 length is 11 residues. In germline, CDR1 is DFQATT, CDR2 SNEGSKA (reference sequence). Trimming removed 5 bases from V and 13 bases from J, with 14 bases in between. This chain's CDR3 is CSAPKGQGLFF. CDR3 coding DNA: TGCAGTGCTCCAAAGGGGCAGGGACTGTTTTTT.

The rearrangement uses TRBV12-3 or TRBV12-4 and TRBJ1-6; no clear D gene. The CDR3 is made up of 12 amino acids. V lost 5 bases and J 10 bases, leaving 9 bases between the germline ends. Here the CDR3 DNA reads TGTGCCAGCAGTACCCTATTCTCACCCCTCCACTTT. Its translation: CASSTLFSPLHF.

V usage is TRBV9 and J usage is TRBJ2-5, with 8 bases matching TRBD1. The J call is doubtful: the DNA matches TRBJ2-7 better. The germline V gene encodes CDR1 SGDLS and CDR2 YYNGEE. The CDR3 totals 15 residues. This chain's CDR3 is CASSAGDRPTYEQYF. The CDR3 DNA follows: TGTGCCAGCAGCGCCGGGGACAGGCCTACCTACGAGCAGTACTTC.

CDR3 in amino acids: CASSLDTLRLEGYTF. The CDR3 nucleotides read TGTGCCAGCAGCTTAGATACACTGCGTCTGGAGGGCTACACCTTC. The gene calls are TRBV7-6 and TRBJ1-2, with D uncertain. The germline CDR1 and CDR2 sequences are SGHVS and FNYEAQ. The V end was cut by 1 base, the J end by 8 bases, with 17 bases between. This CDR3 contains 15 residues.

Only a few counts were recorded for this clonotype. The V and J genes are TRBV7-9 and TRBJ1-5; D is ambiguous. Trimming took 1 base from V and 7 from J, leaving 11 bases between them. CDR3 length: 14 amino acids. CDR1 is SEHNR, CDR2 FQNEAQ, per germline (reference sequence). The CDR3, as DNA: TGTGCCAGCAGCTTAGGGGGAAGTGGCCAGCCCCAGCATTTT. This codes for CASSLGGSGQPQHF. The whole variable domain, filled in from reference TRBV7-9 and TRBJ1-5, reads DTGVSQNPRHKITKRGQNVTFRCDPISEHNRLYWYRQTLGQGPEFLTYFQNEAQLEKSRLLSDRFSAERPKGSFSTLEIQRTEQGDSAMYLCASSLGGSGQPQHFGDGTRLSIL.

The chain has TRBV6-2 or TRBV6-3 and TRBJ2-4, with a possible D match to TRBD2 (5 bases). The end of the DNA aligns better with TRBJ2-5, so the J call may be wrong. This CDR3 is 16 amino acids long. CDR1 is MNHEY and CDR2 is SVGEGT in the germline V gene. Here the CDR3 DNA reads TGTGCCAGCAGTTCCGGACTGAATACGGTGGGGGAGACCCAGTACTTC. It encodes CASSSGLNTVGETQYF.

The chain is built from TRBV7-9 and TRBJ2-4; 7 bases agree with TRBD1. The CDR3 extends over 12 amino acids. The V and J ends lost 5 bases and 9 bases, in that order; junction bases with no gene match: 4. From germline, CDR1 is SEHNR and CDR2 FQNEAQ (reference sequence). The CDR3 region has the DNA TGTGCCAGCAGCCGCCGACAGGGCATTCAGTACTTC. The encoded protein is CASSRRQGIQYF.

The sample holds a few counts of this clonotype. The chain carries TRBV15 and TRBJ2-1; the match to TRBD1 covers 7 bases. The V gene's germline CDR1 is LNHNV and CDR2 YYDKDF (reference sequence). The junction had 7 bases not matched to a gene; V was cut back by 1 base and J by 4 bases. The CDR3 totals 16 residues. The CDR3 is CATSRGDRVIYNEQFF. As DNA, the CDR3 is TGTGCCACCAGCAGAGGGGACAGAGTAATATACAATGAGCAGTTCTTC.

The rearrangement joins TRBV18 to TRBJ2-7; tentative D call: TRBD1 (6 bases). Germline lookup yields CDR1 KGHSH and CDR2 LQKENI. This CDR3 has 13 amino acids. The ends were cut back, 3 bases at V and 6 bases at J, with 12 bases in the middle. As DNA, the CDR3 is TGTGCCAGCTCACCGGTGGCAGGGGCCGAGCAGTACTTC. This translates into CASSPVAGAEQYF.

In this sample, this clonotype turned up a few times. The rearrangement links TRBV28 to TRBJ2-5; perhaps TRBD1 as D (6 bases). The germline gives CDR1 MDHEN, CDR2 SYDVKM. Trimming stripped 5 bases from V and 2 bases from J, with 15 bases between. CDR3 length: 15 residues. The CDR3 DNA follows: TGTGCCAGCAGTATATACAGGGCAGGGCAAGAGACCCAGTACTTC. Translating it yields CASSIYRAGQETQYF.

The chain carries TRBV20-1 and TRBJ1-5; D is unclear. Trimming stripped 8 bases from V and 7 bases from J, with 18 bases between. The CDR3 is 13 amino acids. The V gene's germline CDR1 is DFQATT and CDR2 SNEGSKA (reference sequence). Here the CDR3 DNA reads TGCAGTACCCCGAGAGGTCCGGGGCAGCCCCAGCATTTT. As protein: CSTPRGPGQPQHF.

V and J are TRBV27 and TRBJ1-6; TRBD1 might be the D (6 bases). Germline assignment: CDR1 MNHEY and CDR2 SMNVEV (reference sequence). V lost 6 bases and J lost 0, with 15 bases in between. This CDR3 is built from 17 residues. CDR3 DNA: TGTGCCAGCAGGCGTACAGGGAAGAGCTCCTATAATTCACCCCTCCACTTT. Translation gives CASRRTGKSSYNSPLHF.

This clonotype was seen at least ten times. This chain joins TRBV10-3 and TRBJ1-1; tentative D call: TRBD1 (5 bases). Per germline, CDR1 ENHRY and CDR2 SYGVKD. The CDR3 is 13 amino acids. V shed 6 bases and J shed 1 base, with 9 bases lying between them. This CDR3 reads CAISATGNTEAFF. CDR3 DNA: TGTGCCATCAGCGCCACAGGGAACACTGAAGCTTTCTTT.